The 7 T cell receptor beta chains in this list originate from one sample, sequenced in a study of blood T cell repertoires in COVID-19. This table comes from immunoSEQ multiplex PCR, and its TCRdb copy is limited to in-frame clones, with some not included. The sample includes roughly 430,000 clones, 88% seen only once; the top ten take approximately 2.1%. Sequencing was done on a sample of PBMCs or T cells enriched from blood (not recorded which). The source is a woman in her thirties or forties with acute COVID-19.

The chain uses TRBV18 and TRBJ1-4, with D possibly TRBD1 on 6 matching bases. Between the trimmed V and J ends, which lost 5 bases and 8 bases, there was a span of 18 bases. The CDR3 is 15 residues long. Germline-derived CDR1 and CDR2 are KGHSH and LQKENI. The DNA of the CDR3 is TGTGCCAGCTCAATAACTGGGACACCTGGGGAAAAACTGTTTTTT. This encodes CASSITGTPGEKLFF. The full variable domain, with the rest looked up from reference TRBV18 and TRBJ1-4, is NAGVMQNPRHLVRRRGQEARLRCSPMKGHSHVYWYRQLPEEGLKFMVYLQKENIIDESGMPKERFSAEFPKEGPSILRIQQVVRGDSAAYFCASSITGTPGEKLFFGSGTQLSVL.

The CDR3 reads CASSINRGTDTQYF. CDR3 in DNA: TGTGCCAGCAGTATTAACAGGGGGACAGATACGCAGTATTTT. V gene TRBV6-5 combines with J gene TRBJ2-3, with 8 positions matching TRBD1. The CDR3 runs to 14 residues. Per germline, CDR1 MNHEY and CDR2 SVGAGI. Trimming took 5 bases from V and 3 from J; bases not matched to a gene: 4.

The CDR3 region is CASSLSPGANYGYTF. Written as DNA, the CDR3 is TGTGCCAGCAGCTTATCGCCGGGGGCTAACTATGGCTACACCTTC. V and J are TRBV7-6 and TRBJ1-2; possibly TRBD1 for D (5 bases). CDR3 size: 15 residues. Deletions cut 2 bases from V and 0 bases from J, with 10 bases between. Germline V lookup: CDR1 SGHVS, CDR2 FNYEAQ. The whole variable domain, remainder taken from reference TRBV7-6 and TRBJ1-2, is GAGVSQSPRYKVTKRGQDVALRCDPISGHVSLYWYRQALGQGPEFLTYFNYEAQQDKSGLPNDRFSAERPEGSISTLTIQRTEQRDSAMYRCASSLSPGANYGYTFGSGTRLTVV.

The V and J genes are TRBV19 and TRBJ2-7, with 9 bases matching TRBD1. The V gene's germline CDR1 is LNHDA and CDR2 SQIVND (reference sequence). The CDR3 sequence is 15 residues long. After removal of 4 bases from V and 2 bases from J, the junction contained 6 bases not matched to a gene. CDR3 loop: CASSTGQGFAYEQYF. The CDR3 coding sequence is TGTGCCAGTAGTACCGGACAGGGGTTTGCCTACGAGCAGTACTTC.

This chain links TRBV2 with TRBJ1-2, with 7 bases that match TRBD1. V lost 3 bases to trimming and J lost 7 bases; unmatched junction nucleotides: 8. The CDR3 totals 14 residues. Per germline, CDR1 SNHLY and CDR2 FYNNEI. CDR3 sequence reads: CASSEAGGEGGYTF. The CDR3 DNA sequence: TGTGCCAGCAGTGAGGCAGGGGGAGAGGGTGGCTACACCTTC.

This sequence joins TRBV6-5 and TRBJ1-2; TRBD1 is a possible D gene (6 bases). Trimming took off 6 bases at V and 2 bases at J, with 16 bases between the two ends. CDR1 MNHEY and CDR2 SVGAGI come from the germline V gene. The CDR3 runs to 15 residues. CDR3 bases: TGTGCCAGCAGCCTTACTCCTACAGGGAACTATGGCTACACCTTC. Protein: CASSLTPTGNYGYTF.

The CDR3 spells CASSITQGQQTQYF. CDR3 DNA: TGTGCCAGTAGTATAACTCAGGGTCAACAGACCCAGTACTTC. The chain combines TRBV19 with TRBJ2-5; tentative D call: TRBD1 (5 bases). CDR1 and CDR2 from the germline V gene are LNHDA and SQIVND (reference sequence). The CDR3 loop spans 14 amino acids. With 2 bases removed from V and 6 bases from J, the gap between germline ends came to 13 bases.